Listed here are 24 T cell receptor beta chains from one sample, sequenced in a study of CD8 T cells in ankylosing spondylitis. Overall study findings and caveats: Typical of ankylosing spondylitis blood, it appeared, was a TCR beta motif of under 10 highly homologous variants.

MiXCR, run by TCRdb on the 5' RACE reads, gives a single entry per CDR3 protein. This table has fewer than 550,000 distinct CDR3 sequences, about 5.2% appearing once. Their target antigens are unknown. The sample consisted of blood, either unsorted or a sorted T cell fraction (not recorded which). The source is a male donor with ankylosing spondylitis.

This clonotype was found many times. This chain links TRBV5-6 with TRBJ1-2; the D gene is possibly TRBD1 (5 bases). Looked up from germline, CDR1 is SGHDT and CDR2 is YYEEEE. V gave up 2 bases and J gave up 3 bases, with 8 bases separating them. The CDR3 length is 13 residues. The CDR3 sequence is CASSFGGDYGYTF. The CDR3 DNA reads TGTGCCAGCAGCTTCGGGGGGGACTATGGCTACACCTTC.

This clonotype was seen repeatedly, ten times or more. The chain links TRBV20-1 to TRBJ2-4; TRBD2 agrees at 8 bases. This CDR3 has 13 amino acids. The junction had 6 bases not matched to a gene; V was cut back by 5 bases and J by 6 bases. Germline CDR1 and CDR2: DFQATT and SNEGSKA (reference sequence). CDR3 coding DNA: TGCAGTGCTTCACTAGCGGCAGTAAACATTCAGTACTTC. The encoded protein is CSASLAAVNIQYF.

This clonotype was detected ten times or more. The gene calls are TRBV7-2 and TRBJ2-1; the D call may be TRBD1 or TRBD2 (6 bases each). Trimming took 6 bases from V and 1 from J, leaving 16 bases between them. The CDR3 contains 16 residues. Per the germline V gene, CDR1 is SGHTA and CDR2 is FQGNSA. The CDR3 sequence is CASRRTLGGSYNEQFF. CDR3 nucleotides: TGTGCCAGCAGAAGGACTCTAGGGGGGTCCTACAATGAGCAGTTCTTC.

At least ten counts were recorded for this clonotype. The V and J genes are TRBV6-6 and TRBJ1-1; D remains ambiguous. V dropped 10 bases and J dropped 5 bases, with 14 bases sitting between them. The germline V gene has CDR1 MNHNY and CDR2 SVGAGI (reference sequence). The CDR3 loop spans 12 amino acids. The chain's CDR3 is CATVKLRTEAFF. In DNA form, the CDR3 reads TGTGCCACCGTAAAATTGCGGACTGAAGCTTTCTTT.

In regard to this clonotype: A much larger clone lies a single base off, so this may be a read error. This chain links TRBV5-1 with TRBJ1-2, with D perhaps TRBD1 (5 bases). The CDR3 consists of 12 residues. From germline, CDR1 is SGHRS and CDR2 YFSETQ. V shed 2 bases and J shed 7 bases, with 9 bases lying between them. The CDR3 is CASSLSGIGYTF. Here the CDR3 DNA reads TGCGCCAGCAGCTTATCAGGGATTGGCTACACCTTC.

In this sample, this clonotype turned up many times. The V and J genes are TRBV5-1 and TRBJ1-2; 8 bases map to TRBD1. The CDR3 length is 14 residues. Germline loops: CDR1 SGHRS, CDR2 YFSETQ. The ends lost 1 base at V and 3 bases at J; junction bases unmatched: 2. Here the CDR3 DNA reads TGCGCCAGCAGCTTGCAGGGGGCATACTATGGCTACACCTTC. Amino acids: CASSLQGAYYGYTF.

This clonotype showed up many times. CDR3 amino acids: CASRDGGSPQHF. Here the CDR3 DNA reads TGTGCCAGCAGGGACGGGGGAAGCCCCCAGCATTTT. This rearrangement joins TRBV28 to TRBJ1-5, with D perhaps matching TRBD1 (5 bases). The CDR3 loop spans 12 amino acids. The germline gives CDR1 MDHEN, CDR2 SYDVKM. The germline V and J ends were trimmed by 6 bases and 10 bases, with 13 bases remaining between them.

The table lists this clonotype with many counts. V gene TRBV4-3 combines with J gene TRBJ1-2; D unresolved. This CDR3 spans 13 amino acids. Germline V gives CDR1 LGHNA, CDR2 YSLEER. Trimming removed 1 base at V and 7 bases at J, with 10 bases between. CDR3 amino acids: CASSQVLLSGYTF. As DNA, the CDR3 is TGCGCCAGCAGCCAAGTGCTTCTGAGTGGCTACACCTTC.

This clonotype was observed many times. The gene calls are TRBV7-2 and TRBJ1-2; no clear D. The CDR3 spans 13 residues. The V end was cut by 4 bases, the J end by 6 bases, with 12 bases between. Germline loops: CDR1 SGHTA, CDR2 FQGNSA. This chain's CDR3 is CASSSSGGHGYTF. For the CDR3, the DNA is TGTGCCAGCAGCTCATCAGGTGGTCATGGCTACACCTTC.

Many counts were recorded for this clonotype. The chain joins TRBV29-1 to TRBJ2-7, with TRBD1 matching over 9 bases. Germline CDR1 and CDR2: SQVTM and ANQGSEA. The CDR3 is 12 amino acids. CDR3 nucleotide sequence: TGCAGTTCCGGGACAGGGAAGGGCGAGCAGTACTTC. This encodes CSSGTGKGEQYF.

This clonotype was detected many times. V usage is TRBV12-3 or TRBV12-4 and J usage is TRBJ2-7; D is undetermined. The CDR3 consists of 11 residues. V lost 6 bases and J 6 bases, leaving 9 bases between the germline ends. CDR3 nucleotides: TGTGCCAGCAGCAACCTGGGCGAGCAGTACTTC. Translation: CASSNLGEQYF.

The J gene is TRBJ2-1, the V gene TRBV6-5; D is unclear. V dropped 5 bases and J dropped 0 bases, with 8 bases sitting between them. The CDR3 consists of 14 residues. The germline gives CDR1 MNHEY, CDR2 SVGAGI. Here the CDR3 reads CASSILSSYNEQFF. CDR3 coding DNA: TGTGCCAGCAGTATACTAAGCTCCTACAATGAGCAGTTCTTC.

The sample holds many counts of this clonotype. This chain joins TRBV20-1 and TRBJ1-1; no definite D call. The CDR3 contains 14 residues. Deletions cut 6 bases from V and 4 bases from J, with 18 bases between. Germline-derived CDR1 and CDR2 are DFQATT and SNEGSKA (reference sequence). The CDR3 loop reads CSARSGRSVTEAFF. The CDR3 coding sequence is TGCAGTGCCCGGAGCGGCAGGTCCGTCACTGAAGCTTTCTTT.

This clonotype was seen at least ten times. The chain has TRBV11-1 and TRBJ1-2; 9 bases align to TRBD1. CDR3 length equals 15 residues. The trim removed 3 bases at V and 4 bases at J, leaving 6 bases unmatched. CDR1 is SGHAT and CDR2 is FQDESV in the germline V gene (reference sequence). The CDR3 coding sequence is TGTGCCAGCAGCTTCGGGACAGGGATTCCCTATGGCTACACCTTC. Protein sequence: CASSFGTGIPYGYTF.

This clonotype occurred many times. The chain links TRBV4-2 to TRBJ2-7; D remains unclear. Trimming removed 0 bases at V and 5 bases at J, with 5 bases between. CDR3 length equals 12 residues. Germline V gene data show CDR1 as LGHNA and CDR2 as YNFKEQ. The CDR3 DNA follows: TGTGCCAGCAGCCAAGACCCGAACGAGCAGTACTTC. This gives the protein CASSQDPNEQYF.

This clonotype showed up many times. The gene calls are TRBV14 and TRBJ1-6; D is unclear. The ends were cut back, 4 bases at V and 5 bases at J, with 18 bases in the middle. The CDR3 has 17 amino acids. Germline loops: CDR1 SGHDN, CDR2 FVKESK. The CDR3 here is CASSLFNLPFNNSPLHF. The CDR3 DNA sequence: TGTGCCAGCAGCCTTTTCAACCTGCCCTTCAATAATTCACCCCTCCACTTT.

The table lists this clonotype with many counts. CDR3: CSARVGGRTEAFF. In DNA form, the CDR3 reads TGCAGTGCTAGAGTTGGGGGTCGCACTGAAGCTTTCTTT. The V call is TRBV20-1, the J call TRBJ1-1, with D maybe TRBD1 (5 bases). V was clipped by 1 base and J by 4 bases, with 10 bases between them. The CDR3 is 13 residues long. From germline, CDR1 is DFQATT and CDR2 SNEGSKA (reference sequence).

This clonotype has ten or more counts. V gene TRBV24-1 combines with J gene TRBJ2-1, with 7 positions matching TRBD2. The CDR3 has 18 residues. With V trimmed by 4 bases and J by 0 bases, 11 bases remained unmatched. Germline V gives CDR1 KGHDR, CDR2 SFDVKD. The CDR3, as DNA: TGTGCCACCAGTGACCCAAAGGGTGGCGGGAGCTCCTACAATGAGCAGTTCTTC. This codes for CATSDPKGGGSSYNEQFF.

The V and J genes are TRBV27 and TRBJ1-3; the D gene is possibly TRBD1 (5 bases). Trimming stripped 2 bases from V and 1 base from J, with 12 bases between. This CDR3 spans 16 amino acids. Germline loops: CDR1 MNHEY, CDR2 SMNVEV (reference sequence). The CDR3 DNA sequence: TGTGCCAGCAGTTTACCTGGCAGGGTATCTGGAAACACCATATATTTT. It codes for CASSLPGRVSGNTIYF.

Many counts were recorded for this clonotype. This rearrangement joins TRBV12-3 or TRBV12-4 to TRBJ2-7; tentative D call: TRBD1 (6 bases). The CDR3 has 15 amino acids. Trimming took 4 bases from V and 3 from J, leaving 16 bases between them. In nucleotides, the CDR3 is TGTGCCAGCAGTTCCCAGGGGCATGTTGTCTACGAGCAGTACTTC. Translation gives CASSSQGHVVYEQYF.

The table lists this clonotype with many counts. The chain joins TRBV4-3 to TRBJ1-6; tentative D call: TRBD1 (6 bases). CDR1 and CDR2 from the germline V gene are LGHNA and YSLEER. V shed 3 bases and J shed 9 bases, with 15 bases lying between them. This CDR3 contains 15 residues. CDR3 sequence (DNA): TGCGCCAGCAGCCATCTGGGACATCGGCCTTCACCCCTCCACTTT. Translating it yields CASSHLGHRPSPLHF.

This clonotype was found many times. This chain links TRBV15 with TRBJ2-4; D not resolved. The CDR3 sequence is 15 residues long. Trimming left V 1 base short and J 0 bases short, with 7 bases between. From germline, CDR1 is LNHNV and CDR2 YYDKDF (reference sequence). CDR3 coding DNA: TGTGCCACCAGCAGAGGTCAATTAGCCAAAAACATTCAGTACTTC. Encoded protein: CATSRGQLAKNIQYF.

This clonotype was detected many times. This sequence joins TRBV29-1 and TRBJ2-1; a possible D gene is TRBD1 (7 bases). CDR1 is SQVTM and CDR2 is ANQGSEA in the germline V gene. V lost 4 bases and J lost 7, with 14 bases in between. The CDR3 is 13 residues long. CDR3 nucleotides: TGCAGCGTTGTCAGGGGGGTTTGGAATGAGCAGTTCTTC. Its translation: CSVVRGVWNEQFF.

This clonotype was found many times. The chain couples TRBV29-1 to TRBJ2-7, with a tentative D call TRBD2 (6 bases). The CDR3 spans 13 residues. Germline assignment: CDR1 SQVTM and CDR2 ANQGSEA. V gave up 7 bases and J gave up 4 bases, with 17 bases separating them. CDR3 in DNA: TGCAGCGCTTCGGAGGGCGGGTTTTACGAGCAGTACTTC. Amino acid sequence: CSASEGGFYEQYF.